These T cell receptor beta chains were read from a single sample in a study of blood T cell repertoires in COVID-19. The assay was immunoSEQ multiplex PCR, and TCRdb's table has in-frame clones only and misses some. The data show fewer than 150,000 clones, about 80% seen once. What was sequenced was peripheral blood. These receptors originate from a man between 65 and 80 years old with acute or convalescent COVID-19. CDR3s include the opening cysteine and the closing phenylalanine or tryptophan. A D gene is named only where the DNA matches it firmly. Expanded clones get a size class; other rows say once, few or many, or leave the size out.

V gene	J gene	CDR3 length	D gene	clone size	CDR3 protein	CDR3 DNA
TRBV3-1/TRBV3-2	TRBJ1-2	13	.	once	CASSFEGDYGYTF	TGTGCCAGCAGCTTTGAGGGGGACTATGGCTACACCTTC
TRBV30	TRBJ1-5	13	.	once	CAWSRRSNQPQHF	TGTGCCTGGAGTCGGAGGAGCAATCAGCCCCAGCATTTT
TRBV15	TRBJ2-1	16	TRBD2	.	CATSRAWTSGGNEQFF	TGTGCCACCAGCAGAGCCTGGACTAGCGGGGGCAATGAGCAGTTCTTC
TRBV6-5	TRBJ1-5	13	.	once	CASRLDSNQPQHF	TGTGCCAGCAGGCTAGATAGCAATCAGCCCCAGCATTTT
TRBV24-1	TRBJ1-3	13	.	.	CATSDLGQNTIYF	TGTGCCACCAGTGACCTCGGACAGAACACCATATATTTT
TRBV24-1	TRBJ2-1	19	TRBD1	few	CATGADRGDNSSSYNEQFF	TGTGCCACCGGGGCGGACAGGGGCGATAACTCGAGCTCCTACAATGAGCAGTTCTTC
TRBV6-5	TRBJ2-5	15	.	.	CASSYGQGKGETQYF	TGTGCCAGCAGTTACGGCCAGGGGAAAGGAGAGACCCAGTACTTC
TRBV21-1	TRBJ1-4	16	.	.	CASTLTGNSTNEKLFF	TGTGCCAGCACCCTCACGGGGAATTCAACTAATGAAAAACTGTTTTTT
TRBV6-5	TRBJ2-5	14	.	.	CASSYTGERETQYF	TGTGCCAGCAGTTACACAGGTGAAAGGGAGACCCAGTACTTC
TRBV10-3	TRBJ1-6	19	TRBD1	.	CAISASNRGQSSYNSPLHF	TGTGCCATCAGTGCCTCTAACAGGGGACAAAGCTCCTATAATTCACCCCTCCACTTT
TRBV7-9	TRBJ1-1	16	.	.	CASSQRGGVRNTEAFF	TGTGCCAGCAGTCAACGCGGGGGGGTACGGAACACTGAAGCTTTCTTT
TRBV4-3	TRBJ2-7	16	.	.	CASSLSLTEASYEQYF	TGCGCCAGCAGCCTCTCGCTCACGGAGGCCTCCTACGAGCAGTACTTC
TRBV18	TRBJ2-1	15	TRBD1	.	CASSPGQGEKGEQFF	TGTGCCAGCTCACCGGGACAGGGGGAAAAGGGTGAGCAGTTCTTC
TRBV19	TRBJ1-1	14	.	.	CASSIGQLNTEAFF	TGTGCCAGTAGTATCGGACAGTTGAACACTGAAGCTTTCTTT
TRBV6-6	TRBJ1-4	13	.	few	CASTTAHNEKLFF	TGTGCCAGCACTACAGCTCATAATGAAAAACTGTTTTTT
TRBV18	TRBJ2-7	15	TRBD1	few	CASSPAGTGAGEQYF	TGTGCCAGCTCCCCGGCCGGGACAGGGGCGGGTGAGCAGTACTTC
TRBV7-9	TRBJ1-1	13	.	.	CASSFGQGRKAFF	TGTGCCAGCAGCTTCGGTCAGGGTAGGAAAGCTTTCTTT
TRBV19	TRBJ1-4	15	TRBD1	.	CASSLQGITNEKLFF	TGTGCCAGTAGTCTACAGGGGATAACTAATGAAAAACTGTTTTTT
TRBV28	TRBJ2-7	16	.	.	CASSLLGQGPPYEQYF	TGTGCCAGCAGTTTATTAGGCCAGGGCCCTCCCTACGAGCAGTACTTC
TRBV11-3	TRBJ2-7	15	.	.	CASSLFGGGGDEQYF	TGTGCCAGCAGCTTATTTGGGGGTGGCGGGGACGAGCAGTACTTC
TRBV29-1	TRBJ2-7	14	.	.	CSVGAQAYTYEQYF	TGCAGCGTTGGAGCACAGGCCTATACCTACGAGCAGTACTTC
TRBV3-1/TRBV3-2	TRBJ1-2	14	.	.	CASSQVGADYGYTF	TGTGCCAGCAGCCAAGTTGGGGCAGACTATGGCTACACCTTC
TRBV28	TRBJ1-5	15	.	.	CASSSVGTGYQPQHF	TGTGCCAGCAGTTCTGTAGGTACAGGTTATCAGCCCCAGCATTTT
TRBV28	TRBJ2-5	15	TRBD2	.	CASRPYGTSEQTQYF	TGTGCCAGCAGACCCTACGGTACTAGCGAACAGACCCAGTACTTC
TRBV4-1	TRBJ2-5	15	.	few	CASSQGKSSQETQYF	TGCGCCAGCAGCCAAGGGAAGTCTAGCCAAGAGACCCAGTACTTC
TRBV21-1	TRBJ1-2	15	.	.	CASTPNEPGDYGYTF	TGTGCCAGCACCCCAAATGAGCCTGGAGACTATGGCTACACCTTC
TRBV30	TRBJ1-5	13	.	once	CAWSVRRDQPQHF	TGTGCCTGGAGTGTACGGAGGGACCAGCCCCAGCATTTT
TRBV2	TRBJ2-1	15	TRBD2	few	CASRVPSGSNNEQFF	TGTGCCAGCAGGGTCCCTAGCGGGAGTAACAATGAGCAGTTCTTC
TRBV30	TRBJ1-4	13	TRBD1	.	CAWSVTGGGKLFF	TGTGCCTGGAGTGTGACAGGGGGTGGAAAACTGTTTTTT
TRBV28	TRBJ1-3	15	TRBD1	.	CASISQGASGNTIYF	TGTGCCAGCATTTCGCAGGGGGCCTCTGGAAACACCATATATTTT
TRBV28	TRBJ2-7	16	TRBD2	.	CASSFSGTSGSYEQYF	TGTGCCAGCAGTTTCTCCGGAACTAGCGGCTCCTACGAGCAGTACTTC
TRBV5-1	TRBJ2-3	16	.	once	CASRAGGPGGADTQYF	TGCGCCAGCAGAGCCGGGGGACCTGGTGGAGCAGATACGCAGTATTTT
TRBV4-1	TRBJ1-5	15	.	few	CASSQDWQKNQPQHF	TGCGCCAGCAGCCAAGATTGGCAGAAAAATCAGCCCCAGCATTTT
TRBV19	TRBJ2-5	14	.	few	CASSLRWAQETQYF	TGTGCCAGTAGCCTTAGGTGGGCCCAAGAGACCCAGTACTTC
TRBV6-5	TRBJ2-7	15	TRBD2	.	CASKGLAGGNYEQYF	TGTGCCAGCAAGGGACTAGCGGGAGGTAACTACGAGCAGTACTTC
TRBV11-3	TRBJ2-2	14	.	.	CASSLAGNTGELFF	TGTGCCAGCAGCTTAGCCGGGAACACCGGGGAGCTGTTTTTT
TRBV6-6	TRBJ2-2	13	TRBD1	.	CASNDREAGELFF	TGTGCCAGCAACGACAGGGAAGCCGGGGAGCTGTTTTTT
TRBV5-1	TRBJ2-5	15	TRBD2	.	CASSSGLAGQETQYF	TGCGCCAGCAGCTCCGGACTAGCTGGGCAAGAGACCCAGTACTTC
TRBV4-2	TRBJ1-4	15	.	.	CASSQGRTGSEKLFF	TGTGCCAGCAGCCAAGGGAGAACAGGGAGCGAAAAACTGTTTTTT
TRBV2	TRBJ1-1	15	.	few	CASSEGLGLNTEAFF	TGTGCCAGCAGTGAAGGTTTGGGGCTGAACACTGAAGCTTTCTTT
TRBV11-2	TRBJ2-7	14	TRBD1	once	CASSEGQGGYEQYF	TGTGCCAGCAGCGAGGGACAGGGCGGGTACGAGCAGTACTTC
TRBV28	TRBJ1-2	15	TRBD1	once	CASSLEGANLYGYTF	TGTGCCAGCAGTTTAGAGGGGGCTAACCTCTATGGCTACACCTTC
TRBV12-3/TRBV12-4	TRBJ1-1	12	.	.	CASNRVGTEAFF	TGTGCCAGCAACAGGGTCGGCACTGAAGCTTTCTTT
TRBV7-2	TRBJ1-5	13	.	.	CASSLERDQPQHF	TGTGCCAGCAGCTTAGAACGGGATCAGCCCCAGCATTTT
TRBV29-1	TRBJ2-5	13	TRBD2	once	CSVYGGVRETQYF	TGCAGCGTTTACGGGGGGGTGAGAGAGACCCAGTACTTC
TRBV21-1	TRBJ1-3	17	.	.	CASIPNTTGNSGNTIYF	TGTGCCAGCATCCCTAATACGACAGGTAACTCTGGAAACACCATATATTTT
TRBV2	TRBJ2-1	14	TRBD2	.	CARGTTSSYNEQFF	TGTGCCAGGGGGACTACAAGCTCCTACAATGAGCAGTTCTTC
TRBV6-2/TRBV6-3	TRBJ1-5	15	TRBD1	.	CASSRGTGGDQPQHF	TGTGCCAGCAGTAGAGGGACAGGGGGTGATCAGCCCCAGCATTTT
TRBV27	TRBJ2-5	13	TRBD1	.	CASSGQGKETQYF	TGTGCCAGCAGTGGACAGGGGAAAGAGACCCAGTACTTC
TRBV7-7	TRBJ2-2	15	TRBD1	once	CASSRQGAPTGELFF	TGTGCCAGCAGCCGACAGGGGGCGCCCACCGGGGAGCTGTTTTTT
TRBV12-5	TRBJ2-7	17	TRBD1	.	CASGSTPAGQGGYEQYF	TGTGCTAGTGGTTCCACCCCGGCGGGACAGGGTGGCTACGAGCAGTACTTC